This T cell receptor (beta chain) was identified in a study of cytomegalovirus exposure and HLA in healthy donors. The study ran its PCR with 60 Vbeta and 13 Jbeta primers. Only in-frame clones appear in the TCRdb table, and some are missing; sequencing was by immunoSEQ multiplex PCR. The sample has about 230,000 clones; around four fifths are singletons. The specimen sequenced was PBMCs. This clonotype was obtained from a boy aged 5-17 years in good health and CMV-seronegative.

CDR3 sequence reads: CSVHTGGREKLFF. CDR3 bases: TGCAGCGTTCACACAGGGGGCAGGGAAAAACTGTTTTTT. V usage is TRBV29-1 and J usage is TRBJ1-4; 9 nucleotides agree with TRBD1. CDR3 length: 13 amino acids. Germline V gene sequence: CDR1 SQVTM, CDR2 ANQGSEA. Trimming at V came to 5 bases and at J to 8 bases, leaving 6 bases not matched to a gene. Complete variable domain (other parts from reference TRBV29-1 and TRBJ1-4): SAVISQKPSRDICQRGTSLTIQCQVDSQVTMMFWYRQQPGQSLTLIATANQGSEATYESGFVIDKFPISRPNLTFSTLTVSNMSPEDSSIYLCSVHTGGREKLFFGSGTQLSVL.